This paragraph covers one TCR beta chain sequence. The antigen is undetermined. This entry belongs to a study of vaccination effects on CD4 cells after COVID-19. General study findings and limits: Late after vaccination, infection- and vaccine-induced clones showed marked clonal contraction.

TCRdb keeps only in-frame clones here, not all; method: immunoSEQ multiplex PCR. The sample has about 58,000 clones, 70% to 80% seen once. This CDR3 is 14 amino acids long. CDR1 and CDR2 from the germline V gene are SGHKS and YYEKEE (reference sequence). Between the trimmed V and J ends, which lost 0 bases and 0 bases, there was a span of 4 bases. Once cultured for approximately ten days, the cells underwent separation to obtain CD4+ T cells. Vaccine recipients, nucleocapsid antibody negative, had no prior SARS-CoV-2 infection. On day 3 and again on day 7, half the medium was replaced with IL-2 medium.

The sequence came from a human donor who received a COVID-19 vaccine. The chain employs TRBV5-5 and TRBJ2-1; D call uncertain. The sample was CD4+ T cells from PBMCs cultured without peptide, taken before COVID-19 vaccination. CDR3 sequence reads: CASSLVSSYNEQFF. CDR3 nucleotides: TGTGCCAGCAGCTTGGTAAGCTCCTACAATGAGCAGTTCTTC. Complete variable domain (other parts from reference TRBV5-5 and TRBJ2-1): DAGVTQSPTHLIKTRGQQVTLRCSPISGHKSVSWYQQVLGQGPQFIFQYYEKEERGRGNFPDRFSARQFPNYSSELNVNALLLGDSALYLCASSLVSSYNEQFFGPGTRLTVL.